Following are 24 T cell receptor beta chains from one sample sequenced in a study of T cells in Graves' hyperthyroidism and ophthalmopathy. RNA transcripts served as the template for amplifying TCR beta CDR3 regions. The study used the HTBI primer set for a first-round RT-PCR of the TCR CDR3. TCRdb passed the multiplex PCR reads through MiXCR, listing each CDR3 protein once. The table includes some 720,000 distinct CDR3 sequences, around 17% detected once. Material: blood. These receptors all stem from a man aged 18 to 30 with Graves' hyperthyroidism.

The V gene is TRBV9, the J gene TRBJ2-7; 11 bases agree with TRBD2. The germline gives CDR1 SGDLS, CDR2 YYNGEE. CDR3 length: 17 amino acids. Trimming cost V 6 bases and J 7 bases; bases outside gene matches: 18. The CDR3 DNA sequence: TGTGCCAGCACTGGGAGGCTAGCGGGAGGAGGCGATCGGGAGCAGTACTTC. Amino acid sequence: CASTGRLAGGGDREQYF.

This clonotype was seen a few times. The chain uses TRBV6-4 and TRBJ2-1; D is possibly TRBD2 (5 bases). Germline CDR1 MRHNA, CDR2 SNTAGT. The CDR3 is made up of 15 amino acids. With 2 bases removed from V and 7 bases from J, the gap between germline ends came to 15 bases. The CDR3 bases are TGTGCCAGCAGTGACCCGGGTCGGGAAGTTAATGAGCAGTTCTTC. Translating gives CASSDPGREVNEQFF.

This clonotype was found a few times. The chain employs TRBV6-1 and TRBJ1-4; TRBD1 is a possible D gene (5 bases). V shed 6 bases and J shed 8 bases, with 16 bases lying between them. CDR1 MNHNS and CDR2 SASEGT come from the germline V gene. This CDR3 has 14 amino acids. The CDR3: CASRKGSRGEKLFF. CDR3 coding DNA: TGTGCCAGCAGGAAGGGGAGTAGAGGGGAAAAACTGTTTTTT.

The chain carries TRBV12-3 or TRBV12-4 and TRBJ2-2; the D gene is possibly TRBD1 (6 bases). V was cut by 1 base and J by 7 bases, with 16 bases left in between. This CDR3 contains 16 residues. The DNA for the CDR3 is TGTGCCAGCAGTTTAGGACAGGCGGACCGAATCGGGGAGCTGTTTTTT. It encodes CASSLGQADRIGELFF.

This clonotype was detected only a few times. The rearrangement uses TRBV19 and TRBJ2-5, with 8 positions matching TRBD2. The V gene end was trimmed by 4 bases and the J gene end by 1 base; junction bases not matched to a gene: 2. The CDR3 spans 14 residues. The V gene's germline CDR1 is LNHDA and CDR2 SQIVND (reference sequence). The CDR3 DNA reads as TGTGCCAGTAGTAAGCGGGAGTCCCAAGAGACCCAGTACTTC. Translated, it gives CASSKRESQETQYF.

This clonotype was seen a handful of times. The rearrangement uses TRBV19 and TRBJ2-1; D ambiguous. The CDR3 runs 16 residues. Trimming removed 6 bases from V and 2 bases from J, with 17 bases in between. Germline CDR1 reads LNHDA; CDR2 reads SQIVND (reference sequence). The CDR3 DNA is TGTGCCAGTAGGCAAGAGGCGCGGCCAACCTACAATGAGCAGTTCTTC. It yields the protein CASRQEARPTYNEQFF.

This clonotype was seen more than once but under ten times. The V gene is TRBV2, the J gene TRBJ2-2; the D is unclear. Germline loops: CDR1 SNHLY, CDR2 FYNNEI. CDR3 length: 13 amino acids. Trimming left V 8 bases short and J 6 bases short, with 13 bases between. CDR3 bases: TGTGCCAGCCGCTTAGGGCTCGCCGGGGAGCTGTTTTTT. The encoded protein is CASRLGLAGELFF.

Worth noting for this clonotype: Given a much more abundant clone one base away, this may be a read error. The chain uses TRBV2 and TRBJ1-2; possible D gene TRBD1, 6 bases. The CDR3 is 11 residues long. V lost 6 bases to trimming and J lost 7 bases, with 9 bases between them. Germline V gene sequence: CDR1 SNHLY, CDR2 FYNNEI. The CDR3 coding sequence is TGTGCCAGCAGCAGGGGAAGTGGCTACACCTTC. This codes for CASSRGSGYTF. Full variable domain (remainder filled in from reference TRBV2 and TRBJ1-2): EPEVTQTPSHQVTQMGQEVILRCVPISNHLYFYWYRQILGQKVEFLVSFYNNEISEKSEIFDDQFSVERPDGSNFTLKIRSTKLEDSAMYFCASSRGSGYTFGSGTRLTVV.

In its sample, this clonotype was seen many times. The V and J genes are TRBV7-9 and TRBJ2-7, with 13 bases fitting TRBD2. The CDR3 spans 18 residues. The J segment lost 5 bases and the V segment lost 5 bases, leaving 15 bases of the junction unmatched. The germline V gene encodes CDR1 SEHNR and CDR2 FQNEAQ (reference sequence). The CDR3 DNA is TGTGCCAGCAGCCCCGGGACAGTGACTAGCGGGAGGTCTCACGAGCAGTACTTC. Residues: CASSPGTVTSGRSHEQYF.

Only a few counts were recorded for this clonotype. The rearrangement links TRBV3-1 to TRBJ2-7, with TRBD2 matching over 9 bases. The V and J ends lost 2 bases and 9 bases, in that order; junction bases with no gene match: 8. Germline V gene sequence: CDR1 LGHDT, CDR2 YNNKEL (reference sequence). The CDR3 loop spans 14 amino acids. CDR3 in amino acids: CASSQRRNSGRQYF. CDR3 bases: TGTGCCAGCAGCCAACGTCGGAATAGCGGGAGGCAGTACTTC.

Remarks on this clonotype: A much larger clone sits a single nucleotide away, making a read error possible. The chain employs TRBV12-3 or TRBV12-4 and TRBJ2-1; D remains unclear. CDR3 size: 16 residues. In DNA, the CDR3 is TGTGCCAGCAGTTTAAGGCATGGGGTACCAGACAATAAGCAGTTCTTC. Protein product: CASSLRHGVPDNKQFF.

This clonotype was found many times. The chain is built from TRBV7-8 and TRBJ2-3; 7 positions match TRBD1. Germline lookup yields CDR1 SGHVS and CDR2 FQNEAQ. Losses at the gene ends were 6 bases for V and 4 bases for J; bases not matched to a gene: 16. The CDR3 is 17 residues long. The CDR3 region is CASSFPRQGFYSDTQYF. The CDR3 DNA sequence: TGTGCCAGCAGTTTTCCTCGACAGGGCTTTTATTCAGATACGCAGTATTTT.

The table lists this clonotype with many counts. This chain's CDR3 is CASSPPGFTGETQYF. CDR3 nucleotides: TGTGCCAGCAGTCCTCCCGGGTTCACGGGAGAGACCCAGTACTTC. This chain uses TRBV27 with TRBJ2-5, with D unresolved. Germline-derived CDR1 and CDR2 are MNHEY and SMNVEV (reference sequence). This CDR3 is built from 15 residues. V shed 5 bases and J shed 4 bases, with 17 bases lying between them.

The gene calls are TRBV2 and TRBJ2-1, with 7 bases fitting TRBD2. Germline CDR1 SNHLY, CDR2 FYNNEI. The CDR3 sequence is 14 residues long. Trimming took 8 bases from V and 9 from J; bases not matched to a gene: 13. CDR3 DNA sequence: TGTGCCAGCCTCTTAGACCGAAGCGGGACTGAGCAGTTCTTC. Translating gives CASLLDRSGTEQFF.

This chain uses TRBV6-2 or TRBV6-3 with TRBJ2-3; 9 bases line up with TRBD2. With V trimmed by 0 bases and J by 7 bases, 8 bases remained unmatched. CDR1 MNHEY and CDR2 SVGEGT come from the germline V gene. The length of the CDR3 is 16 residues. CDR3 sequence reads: CASSYSTSSGKNTQYF. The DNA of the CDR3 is TGTGCCAGCAGTTACTCGACGTCTAGCGGGAAGAATACGCAGTATTTT.

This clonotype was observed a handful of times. For the CDR3, the DNA is TGCGCCAGCAGCTTGGGAGGGACAACAACTAATGAAAAACTGTTTTTT. Translation gives CASSLGGTTTNEKLFF. The chain carries TRBV5-1 and TRBJ1-4, with D perhaps matching TRBD1 (6 bases). Germline V gene data show CDR1 as SGHRS and CDR2 as YFSETQ. The CDR3 has 16 amino acids. Trimming cost V 0 bases and J 0 bases, with 9 bases left between them. Based on the CDR3 plus reference TRBV5-1 and TRBJ1-4, the full variable domain is KAGVTQTPRYLIKTRGQQVTLSCSPISGHRSVSWYQQTPGQGLQFLFEYFSETQRNKGNFPGRFSGRQFSNSRSEMNVSTLELGDSALYLCASSLGGTTTNEKLFFGSGTQLSVL.

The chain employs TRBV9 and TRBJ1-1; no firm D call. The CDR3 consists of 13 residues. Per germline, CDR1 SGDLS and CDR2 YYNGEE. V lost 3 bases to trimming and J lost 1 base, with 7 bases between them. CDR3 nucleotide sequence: TGTGCCAGCAGCGCACGAGCGAACACTGAAGCTTTCTTT. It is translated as CASSARANTEAFF.

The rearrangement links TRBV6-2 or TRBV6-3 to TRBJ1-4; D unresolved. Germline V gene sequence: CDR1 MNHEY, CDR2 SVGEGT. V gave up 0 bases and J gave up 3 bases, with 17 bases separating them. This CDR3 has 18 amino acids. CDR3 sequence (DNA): TGTGCCAGCAGTTACTCACCCGTGGGCCGTACGGCTAATGAAAAACTGTTTTTT. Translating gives CASSYSPVGRTANEKLFF.

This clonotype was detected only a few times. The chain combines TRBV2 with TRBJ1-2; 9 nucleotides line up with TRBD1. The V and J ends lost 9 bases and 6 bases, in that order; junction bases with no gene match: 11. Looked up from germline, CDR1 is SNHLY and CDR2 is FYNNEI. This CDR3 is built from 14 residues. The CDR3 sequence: CARSKDRGTDGYTF. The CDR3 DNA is TGTGCCAGGAGCAAGGACAGGGGCACGGATGGCTACACCTTC.

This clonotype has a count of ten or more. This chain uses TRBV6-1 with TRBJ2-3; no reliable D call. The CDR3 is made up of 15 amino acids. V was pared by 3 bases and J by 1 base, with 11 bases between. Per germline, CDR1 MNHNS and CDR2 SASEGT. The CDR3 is CASSDASARTDTQYF. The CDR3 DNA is TGTGCCAGCAGTGATGCGTCCGCGCGCACAGATACGCAGTATTTT.

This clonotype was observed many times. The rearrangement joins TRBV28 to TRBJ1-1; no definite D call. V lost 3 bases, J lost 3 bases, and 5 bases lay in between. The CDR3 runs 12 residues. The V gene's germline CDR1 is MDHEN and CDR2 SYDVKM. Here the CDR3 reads CASSFWDTEAFF. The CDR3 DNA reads TGTGCCAGCAGTTTTTGGGACACTGAAGCTTTCTTT.

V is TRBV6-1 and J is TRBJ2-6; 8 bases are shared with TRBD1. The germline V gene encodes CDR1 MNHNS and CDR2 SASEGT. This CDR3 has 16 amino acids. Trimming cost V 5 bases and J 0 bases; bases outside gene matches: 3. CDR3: CASSQTGDSGANVLTF. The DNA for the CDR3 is TGTGCCAGCAGTCAGACAGGGGACTCTGGGGCCAACGTCCTGACTTTC.

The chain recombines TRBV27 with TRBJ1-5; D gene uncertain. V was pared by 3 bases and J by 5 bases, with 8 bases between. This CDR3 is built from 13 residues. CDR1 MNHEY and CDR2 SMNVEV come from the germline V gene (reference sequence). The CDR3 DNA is TGTGCCAGCAGTTTGAGCCCTTATCAGCCCCAGCATTTT. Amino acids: CASSLSPYQPQHF.

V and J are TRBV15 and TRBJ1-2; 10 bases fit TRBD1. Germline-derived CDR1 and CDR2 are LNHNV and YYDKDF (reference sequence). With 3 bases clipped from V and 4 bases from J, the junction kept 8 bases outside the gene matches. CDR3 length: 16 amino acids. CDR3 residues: CATSSPRGQGSYGYTF. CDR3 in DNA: TGTGCCACCAGCAGCCCCCGGGGACAGGGGAGCTATGGCTACACCTTC.